Listed below are T cell receptor beta chains from one sample, sequenced in a study of identical twins. MiXCR, run by TCRdb on the 5' RACE reads, gives a single entry per CDR3 protein. The table includes a few hundred thousand distinct CDR3 sequences, less than 9% detected once. These data also formed part of another study, on yellow fever vaccine responses in identical twins.

Sequenced material: memory (CD45RO+) T cells sorted from blood. The receptors originated from a woman aged 18-29 years in good health. Each CDR3 is given with its conserved first and last residue. The order of the fields is clone size, D gene, V gene, J gene, CDR3 DNA, CDR3 protein. The D gene is left open where the match is weak. A row's size may be missing; if present it is once, few, many or a size class.

NA,NA,TRBV12-5,TRBJ2-1,TGTGCTAGTGGCCGCGGGACCAGCTCCTACAATGAGCAGTTCTTC,CASGRGTSSYNEQFF
NA,NA,TRBV5-1,TRBJ2-1,TGCGCCAGCTGGTACTCCGAGCCCAATGAGCAGTTCTTC,CASWYSEPNEQFF
NA,NA,TRBV2,TRBJ2-1,TGTGCCAGCATGAGCCTCTTCGGGGATGAGCAGTTCTTC,CASMSLFGDEQFF
few,NA,TRBV9,TRBJ2-1,TGTGCCAGCAGCCCACGGGGAGACGCCTACAATGAGCAGTTCTTC,CASSPRGDAYNEQFF
NA,NA,TRBV11-3,TRBJ2-2,TGTGCCAGCAGCTTACAAGTTAGCGTGGGCACCGGGGAGCTGTTTTTT,CASSLQVSVGTGELFF
NA,NA,TRBV6-1,TRBJ1-1,TGTGCCAGCAGTGAGATTCCTAACACTGAAGCTTTCTTT,CASSEIPNTEAFF
many,NA,TRBV12-3/TRBV12-4,TRBJ2-3,TGTGCCAGCAGTTTGGGTCCGGGGGGCGCAGATACGCAGTATTTT,CASSLGPGGADTQYF
few,TRBD2,TRBV28,TRBJ2-3,TGTGCCAGCAGTTTAGGGACTAGCGGGAGGGCCGGAACAGATACGCAGTATTTT,CASSLGTSGRAGTDTQYF
few,NA,TRBV7-6,TRBJ2-3,TGTGCCAGCAGCCCAGGAGGGCCCGGAGATACGCAGTATTTT,CASSPGGPGDTQYF
NA,NA,TRBV29-1,TRBJ2-2,TGCAGCGCCCAGAAAACCGGGGAGCTGTTTTTT,CSAQKTGELFF
NA,NA,TRBV20-1,TRBJ1-1,TGCAGTGCTTACTCGACTATGAACACTGAAGCTTTCTTT,CSAYSTMNTEAFF
few,TRBD2,TRBV4-2,TRBJ2-4,TGTGCCAGCAGCCAAGTAAACGGGAGGGAAAACATTCAGTACTTC,CASSQVNGRENIQYF